These 14 T cell receptor beta chains were all obtained from the same sample, sequenced in a study of blood T cells in healthy people across ages. PCR was performed a second time for about 7 to 11 cycles using a sample-barcoded 5' primer and a J-beta primer mix. TCRdb re-called the 5' RACE reads with MiXCR, one entry per CDR3 protein. The repertoire holds about 650,000 distinct CDR3 sequences, with 32% as singletons. The specimen was blood. These TCRs come from a woman older than 75 in good health.

This clonotype appeared many times. The CDR3 DNA sequence: TGTGCCAGCAGCGCCACAGGGGGTGATACCTACGAGCAGTACTTC. It is translated as CASSATGGDTYEQYF. The rearrangement joins TRBV9 to TRBJ2-7; 8 bases align to TRBD1. This CDR3 has 15 amino acids. Per the germline V gene, CDR1 is SGDLS and CDR2 is YYNGEE. V trimming: 3 bases; J trimming: 2 bases; junction bases outside the gene matches: 7.

V and J are TRBV12-3 or TRBV12-4 and TRBJ2-3, with D perhaps matching TRBD1 or TRBD2 (7 bases each). This CDR3 comprises 16 residues. Trimming removed 7 bases from V and 1 base from J, with 18 bases in between. For the CDR3, the DNA is TGTGCCAGCACGAGGGGGCTAGCGGTGCGCACAGATACGCAGTATTTT. This gives the protein CASTRGLAVRTDTQYF.

This clonotype was seen a single time. This may be a read error: a much more frequent sequence differs by one nucleotide. The chain joins TRBV20-1 to TRBJ2-1; 11 positions agree with TRBD2. CDR1 and CDR2 (germline): DFQATT, SNEGSKA (reference sequence). The CDR3 runs 13 residues. The ends lost 6 bases at V and 8 bases at J; junction bases unmatched: 6. Written as DNA, the CDR3 is TGCAGTGCCGAATTAGCGGGGGGGTATGAGCAGTTCTTC. Residues: CSAELAGGYEQFF.

Regarding this clonotype: At one boundary the junction diverges from the germline segment, which might be a read error. The chain recombines TRBV7-3 with TRBJ2-1, with 7 bases lining up with TRBD2. The CDR3 is made up of 15 amino acids. In germline, CDR1 is SGHTA, CDR2 FQGTGA. Here the CDR3 reads CASSLAASGYTEQFF. The CDR3, as DNA: TGTGCCAGCAGCTTAGCGGCTAGCGGTTACACTGAGCAGTTCTTC.

The chain employs TRBV18 and TRBJ1-1, with TRBD1 identical over 10 bases. Germline CDR1 reads KGHSH; CDR2 reads LQKENI. V dropped 3 bases and J dropped 6; count of bases not matched to a gene: 10. This CDR3 contains 16 residues. CDR3 DNA sequence: TGTGCCAGCTCACCGTTGCCGGGACAGGGGTCCCCTGAAGCTTTCTTT. It codes for CASSPLPGQGSPEAFF.

This clonotype showed up many times. The chain carries TRBV9 and TRBJ2-7; D tentatively reads TRBD1 or TRBD2 (5 bases each). Germline-derived CDR1 and CDR2 are SGDLS and YYNGEE. Trimming shortened V by 0 bases and J by 0 bases, and 13 bases separated the two germline ends. The CDR3 covers 16 residues. CDR3 in DNA: TGTGCCAGCAGCGTAGAAGGGGTAAGCGGCTCCTACGAGCAGTACTTC. Protein product: CASSVEGVSGSYEQYF. Using reference TRBV9 and TRBJ2-7 for the parts outside the CDR3, the full variable domain is DSGVTQTPKHLITATGQRVTLRCSPRSGDLSVYWYQQSLDQGLQFLIQYYNGEERAKGNILERFSAQQFPDLHSELNLSSLELGDSALYFCASSVEGVSGSYEQYFGPGTRLTVT.

This chain joins TRBV20-1 and TRBJ2-5; unclear D gene. CDR3 size: 14 residues. V lost 2 bases, J lost 7 bases, and 17 bases lay in between. Germline V gene lookup returns CDR1 DFQATT and CDR2 SNEGSKA (reference sequence). CDR3: CSARRAQSPGTQYF. The CDR3 DNA sequence: TGCAGTGCTAGACGGGCCCAAAGCCCGGGGACCCAGTACTTC.

A note on this clonotype: This may stem from a read error, because a much larger clone lies one nucleotide away. The chain carries TRBV25-1 and TRBJ1-2, with a tentative D call TRBD1 (5 bases). The CDR3 contains 13 residues. CDR1 is MGHDK, CDR2 SYGVNS, per germline. The CDR3 loop is CASSGNTGYGHTF. In DNA, the CDR3 is TGTGCCAGCAGTGGGAACACAGGCTATGGCCACACCTTC.

This clonotype was observed a handful of times. The genes are TRBV19 and TRBJ2-3; tentative D call: TRBD2 (5 bases). Trimming cost V 3 bases and J 3 bases, with 13 bases left between them. This CDR3 contains 15 residues. Germline V CDR1 and CDR2: LNHDA, SQIVND (reference sequence). CDR3 amino acids: CASSMGWSGTDTQYF. The CDR3 region has the DNA TGTGCCAGTAGTATGGGCTGGTCGGGGACAGATACGCAGTATTTT.

Comment on this clonotype: Being one base from a much bigger clone, this may be a read error. The CDR3 does not end in the conserved phenylalanine or tryptophan, so this is likely a read error. The rearrangement uses TRBV9 and TRBJ1-6; unclear D gene. This CDR3 is built from 15 residues. Per the germline V gene, CDR1 is SGDLS and CDR2 is YYNGEE. With 4 bases removed from V and 7 bases from J, the gap between germline ends came to 15 bases. The chain's CDR3 is CASSPKGDPNSPLHC. The CDR3 DNA sequence: TGTGCCAGCAGCCCTAAGGGAGATCCGAATTCACCCCTCCACTGT.

This clonotype appeared many times. The chain joins TRBV3-1 to TRBJ1-2; D not certain. V dropped 0 bases and J dropped 3 bases, with 11 bases sitting between them. In germline, CDR1 is LGHDT, CDR2 YNNKEL (reference sequence). The CDR3 loop spans 15 amino acids. The CDR3 loop reads CASSQDLESHYGYTF. The CDR3 DNA is TGTGCCAGCAGCCAAGATCTAGAGTCTCACTATGGCTACACCTTC.

This clonotype appeared many times. The chain joins TRBV20-1 to TRBJ2-1; TRBD2 matches at 8 bases. The CDR3 runs to 20 residues. Germline V gives CDR1 DFQATT, CDR2 SNEGSKA (reference sequence). The V and J ends lost 1 base and 0 bases, in that order; junction bases with no gene match: 17. Written as DNA, the CDR3 is TGCAGTGCTAGAGCCGAGGTGAGGGCGGGGGGCCTAAGCTCCTACAATGAGCAGTTCTTC. The encoded protein is CSARAEVRAGGLSSYNEQFF.

This chain connects TRBV6-4 to TRBJ2-3; a weak D match, TRBD2 (6 bases). Germline V gene lookup returns CDR1 MRHNA and CDR2 SNTAGT. This CDR3 contains 15 residues. Trimming removed 5 bases at V and 3 bases at J, with 15 bases between. The CDR3 sequence: CASSLAPSGTDTQYF. The CDR3 DNA is TGTGCCAGCAGTCTAGCGCCAAGTGGGACAGATACGCAGTATTTT.

The sample holds many counts of this clonotype. The rearrangement uses TRBV15 and TRBJ2-3; 8 positions agree with TRBD2. This CDR3 has 14 amino acids. The V segment lost 2 bases and the J segment 5 bases; nucleotides outside the gene matches: 3. The germline V gene encodes CDR1 LNHNV and CDR2 YYDKDF (reference sequence). This CDR3 reads CATSRRGGLDTQYF. The CDR3, as DNA: TGTGCCACCAGCAGACGGGGGGGCCTAGATACGCAGTATTTT.